A selection of T cell receptor beta chains follows, all from one sample in a study of T-cell memory formation after mild COVID-19. TCRdb re-analysed the 5' RACE reads in MiXCR, keeping a single row per CDR3 protein. This repertoire shows 350,000 to 450,000 distinct CDR3 sequences, 28% found once; its top ten account for roughly 13%. The material sequenced was PBMCs or a T cell subset sorted from them (not recorded which). The receptors come from an adult woman who had mild COVID-19 (a few samples of this study predate the infection). Cell type and time point are not known. Both conserved end residues are part of each CDR3. D genes are given only for firm matches. Some rows mark clone size as missing; the rest say once, few, many or name a class of expanded clone.

v_call: TRBV3-1; clone_size: few; j_call: TRBJ2-7; cdr3_length: 15; d_call: -; cdr3_aa: CASSQAPGRSYEQYF; cdr3_nt: TGTGCCAGCAGCCAAGCCCCCGGGCGTTCGTACGAGCAGTACTTC
v_call: TRBV7-9; clone_size: -; j_call: TRBJ2-7; cdr3_length: 15; d_call: -; cdr3_aa: CASSLVRGETYEQYF; cdr3_nt: TGTGCCAGCAGCTTAGTACGTGGAGAGACCTACGAGCAGTACTTC
v_call: TRBV18; clone_size: -; j_call: TRBJ2-1; cdr3_length: 11; d_call: -; cdr3_aa: CASSPMQEQFF; cdr3_nt: TGTGCCAGCTCACCAATGCAGGAGCAGTTCTTC
v_call: TRBV29-1; clone_size: -; j_call: TRBJ2-7; cdr3_length: 13; d_call: TRBD1; cdr3_aa: CSVQRPPGGKQYF; cdr3_nt: TGCAGCGTCCAAAGACCTCCAGGGGGTAAGCAGTACTTC
v_call: TRBV29-1; clone_size: -; j_call: TRBJ1-2; cdr3_length: 14; d_call: -; cdr3_aa: CSVVDLGRILGYTF; cdr3_nt: TGCAGCGTTGTAGATTTGGGCAGAATTCTTGGCTACACCTTC
v_call: TRBV5-5; clone_size: few; j_call: TRBJ2-1; cdr3_length: 14; d_call: -; cdr3_aa: CASVRDPDYNEQFF; cdr3_nt: TGTGCCAGCGTCCGGGACCCAGATTACAATGAGCAGTTCTTC
v_call: TRBV5-1; clone_size: -; j_call: TRBJ2-7; cdr3_length: 12; d_call: -; cdr3_aa: CASASESREQYF; cdr3_nt: TGCGCCAGTGCTAGCGAGAGTCGCGAGCAGTACTTC
v_call: TRBV3-1; clone_size: -; j_call: TRBJ2-7; cdr3_length: 15; d_call: TRBD2; cdr3_aa: CASSQEASGSYEQYF; cdr3_nt: TGTGCCAGCAGCCAAGAAGCTAGCGGCTCCTACGAGCAGTACTTC
v_call: TRBV7-9; clone_size: few; j_call: TRBJ2-5; cdr3_length: 15; d_call: -; cdr3_aa: CASSLEADNQETQYF; cdr3_nt: TGTGCCAGCAGCTTAGAGGCAGATAACCAAGAGACCCAGTACTTC
v_call: TRBV4-3; clone_size: few; j_call: TRBJ2-7; cdr3_length: 15; d_call: TRBD2; cdr3_aa: CASSQFLADSYEQYF; cdr3_nt: TGCGCCAGCAGCCAGTTCCTAGCGGACTCCTACGAGCAGTACTTC
v_call: TRBV12-3/TRBV12-4; clone_size: once; j_call: TRBJ1-1; cdr3_length: 13; d_call: TRBD1; cdr3_aa: CASKTGGRTEAFF; cdr3_nt: TGTGCCAGCAAGACAGGGGGCCGAACTGAAGCTTTCTTT
v_call: TRBV13; clone_size: once; j_call: TRBJ1-2; cdr3_length: 15; d_call: -; cdr3_aa: CASSSSGLLNYGYTF; cdr3_nt: TGTGCCAGCAGCTCCTCGGGGCTCCTGAACTATGGCTACACCTTC
v_call: TRBV12-3/TRBV12-4; clone_size: many; j_call: TRBJ2-6; cdr3_length: 13; d_call: -; cdr3_aa: CASTYSGANVLTF; cdr3_nt: TGTGCCAGCACCTACTCTGGGGCCAACGTCCTGACTTTC
v_call: TRBV12-3/TRBV12-4; clone_size: few; j_call: TRBJ1-5; cdr3_length: 16; d_call: TRBD1; cdr3_aa: CASRGQGNMGNQPQHF; cdr3_nt: TGTGCCAGCAGGGGACAGGGCAATATGGGCAATCAGCCCCAGCATTTT
v_call: TRBV11-3; clone_size: -; j_call: TRBJ2-1; cdr3_length: 20; d_call: TRBD1; cdr3_aa: CASSLGSGWDRGPFGNEQFF; cdr3_nt: TGTGCCAGCAGCTTAGGCTCCGGTTGGGACAGGGGGCCCTTCGGGAATGAGCAGTTCTTC
v_call: TRBV5-1; clone_size: -; j_call: TRBJ2-1; cdr3_length: 11; d_call: -; cdr3_aa: CASSLQNEQFF; cdr3_nt: TGCGCCAGCAGCTTGCAGAATGAGCAGTTCTTC
v_call: TRBV6-6; clone_size: -; j_call: TRBJ2-7; cdr3_length: 15; d_call: TRBD2; cdr3_aa: CASRETSGGTYEQYF; cdr3_nt: TGTGCCAGCAGGGAGACTAGCGGGGGTACCTACGAGCAGTACTTC
v_call: TRBV5-1; clone_size: many; j_call: TRBJ2-1; cdr3_length: 15; d_call: TRBD2; cdr3_aa: CASSPLAGEHNEQFF; cdr3_nt: TGCGCCAGCAGCCCCCTAGCGGGGGAGCACAATGAGCAGTTCTTC
v_call: TRBV20-1; clone_size: few; j_call: TRBJ2-3; cdr3_length: 16; d_call: TRBD2; cdr3_aa: CSARLAGGSGTDTQYF; cdr3_nt: TGCAGTGCTAGACTAGCGGGGGGTTCGGGCACAGATACGCAGTATTTT
v_call: TRBV7-3; clone_size: few; j_call: TRBJ2-5; cdr3_length: 15; d_call: -; cdr3_aa: CASSLAGGSRETQYF; cdr3_nt: TGTGCCAGCAGCTTAGCCGGGGGAAGTCGGGAGACCCAGTACTTC
v_call: TRBV20-1; clone_size: few; j_call: TRBJ2-3; cdr3_length: 17; d_call: -; cdr3_aa: CSARGAGWQVRADTQYF; cdr3_nt: TGCAGTGCTAGGGGAGCAGGGTGGCAGGTCAGGGCAGATACGCAGTATTTT
v_call: TRBV7-7; clone_size: few; j_call: TRBJ2-2; cdr3_length: 13; d_call: -; cdr3_aa: CASSPRQGGELFF; cdr3_nt: TGTGCTAGCAGCCCCCGGCAGGGCGGGGAGCTGTTTTTT
v_call: TRBV6-5; clone_size: -; j_call: TRBJ2-7; cdr3_length: 12; d_call: -; cdr3_aa: CASRNREYEQYF; cdr3_nt: TGTGCCAGCAGGAACAGGGAGTACGAGCAGTACTTC
v_call: TRBV12-3/TRBV12-4; clone_size: few; j_call: TRBJ1-1; cdr3_length: 13; d_call: TRBD1; cdr3_aa: CASRSRGHTEAFF; cdr3_nt: TGTGCCAGCAGATCCAGGGGGCACACTGAAGCTTTCTTT
v_call: TRBV20-1; clone_size: few; j_call: TRBJ2-7; cdr3_length: 16; d_call: TRBD1; cdr3_aa: CSANPLTGTATYEQYF; cdr3_nt: TGCAGTGCTAACCCACTCACCGGGACAGCGACCTACGAGCAGTACTTC
v_call: TRBV4-1; clone_size: many; j_call: TRBJ1-2; cdr3_length: 14; d_call: TRBD1; cdr3_aa: CASSQGSTGDGYTF; cdr3_nt: TGCGCCAGCAGCCAAGGATCGACAGGGGATGGCTACACCTTC
v_call: TRBV27; clone_size: -; j_call: TRBJ2-1; cdr3_length: 13; d_call: TRBD2; cdr3_aa: CASRRTSRNEQFF; cdr3_nt: TGTGCCAGCAGGCGGACTAGCCGCAATGAGCAGTTCTTC
v_call: TRBV7-2; clone_size: -; j_call: TRBJ2-7; cdr3_length: 14; d_call: TRBD1; cdr3_aa: CASREPGQGYEQYF; cdr3_nt: TGTGCCAGCAGGGAACCGGGACAGGGTTACGAGCAGTACTTC
v_call: TRBV6-4; clone_size: many; j_call: TRBJ2-3; cdr3_length: 15; d_call: TRBD2; cdr3_aa: CASSDQRGEADTQYF; cdr3_nt: TGTGCCAGCAGTGACCAGCGGGGGGAAGCAGATACGCAGTATTTT
v_call: TRBV7-8; clone_size: -; j_call: TRBJ2-2; cdr3_length: 14; d_call: -; cdr3_aa: CASAGDHAPGELFF; cdr3_nt: TGTGCCAGCGCCGGGGATCACGCACCCGGGGAGCTGTTTTTT
v_call: TRBV2; clone_size: -; j_call: TRBJ2-7; cdr3_length: 15; d_call: -; cdr3_aa: CASSEALAGPGEQYF; cdr3_nt: TGTGCCAGCAGTGAAGCGCTCGCAGGGCCAGGCGAGCAGTACTTC
v_call: TRBV4-1; clone_size: -; j_call: TRBJ2-7; cdr3_length: 13; d_call: TRBD1; cdr3_aa: CASSQDHRGEQYF; cdr3_nt: TGCGCCAGCAGCCAAGATCACAGGGGCGAGCAGTACTTC
v_call: TRBV27; clone_size: -; j_call: TRBJ2-7; cdr3_length: 16; d_call: -; cdr3_aa: CASSLFFEAATYEQYF; cdr3_nt: TGTGCCAGCAGTTTATTCTTCGAGGCTGCCACCTACGAGCAGTACTTC
v_call: TRBV7-9; clone_size: -; j_call: TRBJ2-1; cdr3_length: 17; d_call: -; cdr3_aa: CASSFPEGASSYNEQFF; cdr3_nt: TGTGCCAGCAGCTTTCCTGAAGGTGCCAGCTCCTACAATGAGCAGTTCTTC
v_call: TRBV7-9; clone_size: -; j_call: TRBJ2-7; cdr3_length: 16; d_call: -; cdr3_aa: CASSLAVGSPLYEQYF; cdr3_nt: TGTGCCAGCAGCTTAGCGGTGGGGTCCCCGCTTTACGAGCAGTACTTC
v_call: TRBV11-2; clone_size: -; j_call: TRBJ1-2; cdr3_length: 13; d_call: -; cdr3_aa: CASSFNGAVRYTF; cdr3_nt: TGTGCCAGCAGCTTCAACGGGGCGGTCCGTTACACCTTC
v_call: TRBV6-2/TRBV6-3; clone_size: -; j_call: TRBJ2-3; cdr3_length: 15; d_call: TRBD1; cdr3_aa: CASSYEGQGTDTQYF; cdr3_nt: TGTGCCAGCAGTTACGAGGGACAGGGGACAGATACGCAGTATTTT
v_call: TRBV11-2; clone_size: few; j_call: TRBJ2-7; cdr3_length: 16; d_call: -; cdr3_aa: CASSLVGSTTGYEQYF; cdr3_nt: TGTGCCAGCAGCTTAGTTGGGTCCACCACGGGCTACGAGCAGTACTTC
v_call: TRBV4-3; clone_size: few; j_call: TRBJ2-6; cdr3_length: 18; d_call: -; cdr3_aa: CASSQDRYSRSGANVLTF; cdr3_nt: TGCGCCAGCAGCCAAGATCGATATAGCCGCTCTGGGGCCAACGTCCTGACTTTC
v_call: TRBV5-5; clone_size: -; j_call: TRBJ1-6; cdr3_length: 15; d_call: -; cdr3_aa: CASSLAGTKDSPLHF; cdr3_nt: TGTGCCAGCAGCTTGGCAGGGACGAAGGATTCACCCCTCCACTTT
v_call: TRBV12-3/TRBV12-4; clone_size: many; j_call: TRBJ1-1; cdr3_length: 13; d_call: -; cdr3_aa: CASSLGWGTEAFF; cdr3_nt: TGTGCCAGCAGCTTGGGTTGGGGGACTGAAGCTTTCTTT
v_call: TRBV21-1; clone_size: -; j_call: TRBJ1-3; cdr3_length: 14; d_call: -; cdr3_aa: CASSKRGGGNTIYF; cdr3_nt: TGTGCCAGCAGCAAACGGGGCGGTGGAAACACCATATATTTT